Below, one TCR beta chain is given with its context. Which antigen it targets is not known. There are no base qualities to consult, and no much larger clone falls within one base. This specimen belongs to a study of siplizumab effects on memory and regulatory T cells (dated by TCRdb to the late 2010s). A note on the overall study: The effect of the anti-CD2 antibody siplizumab on alloreactive T-cell subsets was examined in allogeneic mixed lymphocyte reactions constructed from human PBMCs.

Sorted unstimulated T cells and proliferating T cells recovered from mixed lymphocyte reactions underwent TCRbeta CDR3 sequencing. Fresh whole blood from over 8 HLA-typed healthy donors was used to isolate PBMCs. Unstimulated CD4+ regulatory T cells were FACS-sorted to map the origin of alloreactive clones. Study-level results and caveats: Because sequences at frequencies below about 10^-5 were poorly captured, only a minor fraction of alloreactive clones could be mapped back to unstimulated subsets. Greater diversity appeared to be present in unstimulated naive T cells than in memory T cells, and a substantial contribution to the alloresponse seemed to be made by naive cells. Among mappable alloreactive CD4+ clones, the Treg-derived fraction averaged approximately 72% with siplizumab versus about 27% in control reactions. Siplizumab significantly lowered the cumulative frequency of alloreactive sequences that could be traced to unstimulated CD4+ memory T cells. Whether proliferating Tregs from siplizumab cultures actually had suppressive function was not functionally confirmed. A naive or memory phenotype could not be assigned to roughly 75-96% of proliferating CD4+ or CD8+ clones.

The CDR3 covers 18 residues, taking in both the cysteine and the phenylalanine. Only the CDR3 DNA is retained, 54 bases long and in frame from the first base. In the germline V gene (reference sequence), CDR1 corresponds to LNHDA and CDR2 to SQIVND. Germline trimming: 4 bases from V, 1 base from J; junction bases outside gene matches: 5. The library was prepared using the immunoSEQ multiplex PCR assay. Around 94,000 TCR templates per sample were assayed on the deep sequencing platform. Genomic DNA extracted from sorted T cells was used for TCRbeta CDR3 sequencing. On the study's bioinformatics: The R programming language was used for the clonal analysis of the TCRbeta CDR3 data. Unstimulated samples were compared with post-reaction CFSE-low samples to define alloreactive CD4+ and CD8+ clones. By matching sequences to the repertoires of sorted unstimulated Treg and non-Treg cells, each alloreactive CD4+ clone was assigned a regulatory or non-regulatory origin. What TCRdb holds here is the immuneACCESS table cut down to in-frame rearrangements. Part of the clones is not present; checked against another copy, under half of the missing clones reflect an unresolved V gene, and the others are unexplained. Clonal size and the V and J genes are those of that table, whereas D and trimming came from the DNA. The sample records more than 85,000 clones, 92% of which are singletons. 0.73% of the sample is in the top ten clones.

This TCR came from a human donor in good health. The sequencing input was Tregs sorted from blood. The chain couples TRBV19 to TRBJ2-1, with TRBD2 identical over 15 junction bases. This receptor carries the CDR3 CASSTRGTSGRSYNEQFF. The DNA reads TGTGCCAGTAGTACGAGGGGGACTAGCGGGAGGTCCTACAATGAGCAGTTCTTC.